This TCR beta chain was sequenced during a study of T cell responses to AZD1222 COVID-19 vaccine (dated by TCRdb to the early 2020s). Background for the entire study: A total of over 230 trial participants underwent TCR sequencing, of whom nearly 210 received two doses of AZD1222 and some 25 received two doses of the MenACWY control vaccine. Trial participants were enrolled by age into 18-55, 56-69 and 70-plus year subgroups, with approximately 160, 26 and 62 TCR-sequenced participants respectively. Overall study results and their limits: After two AZD1222 doses, spike-specific TCR breadth and depth were significantly higher than at day 0 and than in MenACWY recipients. Epitopes outside the regions mutated in the B.1.351 and B.1.1.7 variants were reportedly recognized by nearly half of the unique spike-specific TCRs. The vaccine-associated CD4 TCRs covered the entire spike protein, and the dominant responses fell in regions 160-218 and 743-854. Because no day 14 peak-response samples were available, the repertoires could be characterized only after the peak T cell response. The 56-69-year group was small, and its depth increase did not reach significance, likely because of low power. Participants were mostly white British, with more females than males. The authors suggested clonal diversity may have been underestimated. Conclusions about previously exposed vaccinees are limited, since just five or six AZD1222 recipients were seropositive for SARS-CoV-2 at baseline.

To note about this clone: Its antigen is currently not known. A read error may produce the germline difference seen at one junction end.

The CDR3 regions of human TCRbeta chains were analyzed by immunosequencing. Concerning the study's data processing: TCRs in the repertoires were compared against a reference library of SARS-CoV-2-specific TCRs that had been generated with the MIRA antigen-specificity platform. Breadth was defined as the fraction of unique TCRs that were SARS-CoV-2-associated. Depth was defined as the fraction of total T cells that were SARS-CoV-2-associated. Using the MIRA data, each spike-specific TCR was mapped to the spike region that the TCR reacts to and placed in a CD4 or CD8 class. Log10-transformed breadth and depth values were compared by one-way ANOVA with Sidak's multiple comparisons tests. As stored in TCRdb, this immuneACCESS dataset retains in-frame rearrangements with V and J assigned. A fraction of the clones does not appear; measured against another copy, unresolved V genes explain less than half of the discrepancy, and the remainder lacks a known reason. V, J and clone size are those of that table, while D and trimming were read from the DNA. For this sample there are approximately 72,000 clones; roughly nine tenths appear just once. Clones ranked in the top ten supply 28% of the sample.

From cysteine to phenylalanine, the CDR3 is 18 amino acids long. The read is trimmed to its CDR3 DNA, 54 bases read in frame from base 1. Looking up the germline V gene (reference sequence) yields CDR1 SEHNR and CDR2 FQNEAQ. What this sample's time point label stands for: about 28 days (+/-7) after the second vaccine dose. Because spike-specific TCR depth and breadth did not differ between the two schedules, AZD1222 recipients who got a second dose at roughly 4 weeks were pooled with those who got a second dose at roughly 12 weeks. Vaccinee samples were obtained from the UK trials COV001 and COV002, which included a single-blind randomized controlled phase 2/3 trial of AZD1222 (ChAdOx1 nCoV-19) in healthy adults. For TCRbeta chain sequencing, PBMC samples from trial participants were taken at day 0 and at day 28 after the second dose.

This chain joins TRBV7-9 to TRBJ2-7, with a tentative D gene TRBD1 over 6 matching bases. The source was peripheral blood, collected 28 days after the second AZD1222 dose. The clonotype comes from an adult who received the AZD1222 COVID-19 vaccine. The nucleotides read TGTGCCAGCAGCCACCTGCTAACGGACAGTGGAATCTCCTGCGAGCAGTACTTC. Its product reads: CASSHLLTDSGISCEQYF.